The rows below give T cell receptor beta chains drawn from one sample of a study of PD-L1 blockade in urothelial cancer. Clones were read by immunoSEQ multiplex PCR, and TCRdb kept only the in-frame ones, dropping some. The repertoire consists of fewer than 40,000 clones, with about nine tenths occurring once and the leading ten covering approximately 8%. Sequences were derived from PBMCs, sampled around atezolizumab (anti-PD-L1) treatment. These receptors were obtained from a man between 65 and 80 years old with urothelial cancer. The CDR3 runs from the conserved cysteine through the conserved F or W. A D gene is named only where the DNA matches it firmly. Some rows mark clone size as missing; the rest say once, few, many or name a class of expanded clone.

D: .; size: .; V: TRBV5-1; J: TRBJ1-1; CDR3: CASQPSPGTEAFF; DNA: TGCGCCAGCCAGCCATCTCCGGGAACAGAAGCTTTCTTT
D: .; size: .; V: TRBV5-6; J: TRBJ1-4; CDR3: CASSWTAVNEKLFF; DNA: TGTGCCAGCAGCTGGACAGCGGTTAATGAAAAACTGTTTTTT
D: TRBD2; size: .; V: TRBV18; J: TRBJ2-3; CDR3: CASSRTSGLGTDTQYF; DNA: TGTGCCAGCTCACGGACTAGCGGGTTAGGTACAGATACGCAGTATTTT
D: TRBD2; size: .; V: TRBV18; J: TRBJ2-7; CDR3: CASSLQTGTSANEQYF; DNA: TGTGCCAGCTCACTACAAACCGGGACTAGCGCTAACGAGCAGTACTTC
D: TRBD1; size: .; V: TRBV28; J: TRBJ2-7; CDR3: CASTSGTGGRYEQYF; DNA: TGTGCCAGCACCTCCGGGACAGGGGGACGGTACGAGCAGTACTTC
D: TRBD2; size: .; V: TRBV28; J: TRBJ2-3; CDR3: CASSLPGLAVTDTQYF; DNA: TGTGCCAGCAGTTTACCGGGACTAGCGGTAACAGATACGCAGTATTTT
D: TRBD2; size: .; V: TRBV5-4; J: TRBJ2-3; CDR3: CASSLWLAGGPGDTQYF; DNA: TGTGCCAGCAGCTTGTGGCTAGCGGGAGGGCCGGGAGATACGCAGTATTTT
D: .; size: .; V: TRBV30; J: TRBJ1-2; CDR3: CAWSVRAGMDGYTF; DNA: TGTGCCTGGAGTGTCAGGGCAGGGATGGATGGCTACACCTTC
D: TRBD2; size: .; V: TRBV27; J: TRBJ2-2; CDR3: CASTGTSVSELFF; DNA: TGTGCCAGCACCGGGACTAGCGTTTCCGAGCTGTTTTTT
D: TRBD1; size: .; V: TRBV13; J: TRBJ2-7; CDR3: CASSSYSGTGTYEQYF; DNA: TGTGCCAGCAGCAGCTACTCCGGGACAGGGACGTACGAGCAGTACTTC
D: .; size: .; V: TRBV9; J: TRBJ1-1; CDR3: CASSAPRVEAFF; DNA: TGTGCCAGCAGCGCCCCACGAGTTGAAGCTTTCTTT
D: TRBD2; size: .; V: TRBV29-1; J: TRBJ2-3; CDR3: CSVEERWGLAGERLTDTQYF; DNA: TGCAGCGTTGAAGAAAGGTGGGGACTAGCGGGAGAGCGACTCACAGATACGCAGTATTTT
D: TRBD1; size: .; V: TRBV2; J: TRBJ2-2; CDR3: CASRFQGVRLGTGELFF; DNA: TGTGCCAGCAGGTTTCAGGGGGTCCGTCTCGGCACCGGGGAGCTGTTTTTT
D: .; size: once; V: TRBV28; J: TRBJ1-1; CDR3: CASSLWRWGRRERTNTEAFF; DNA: TGTGCCAGCAGTTTATGGCGATGGGGGAGGAGGGAACGAACGAACACTGAAGCTTTCTTT
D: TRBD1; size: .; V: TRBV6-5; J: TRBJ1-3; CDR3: CASSYTGGVGNTIYF; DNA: TGTGCCAGCAGTTACACAGGGGGGGTCGGAAACACCATATATTTT
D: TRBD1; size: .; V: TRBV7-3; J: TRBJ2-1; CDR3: CASSSSTGTGFNEQFF; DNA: TGTGCCAGCAGCTCCTCAACCGGGACAGGTTTCAATGAGCAGTTCTTC
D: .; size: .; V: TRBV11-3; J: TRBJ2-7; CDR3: CASSLRGPGYEQYF; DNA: TGTGCCAGCAGCCTCCGAGGGCCTGGATACGAGCAGTACTTC
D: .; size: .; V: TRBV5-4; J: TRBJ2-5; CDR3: CASSLSGGGGETQYF; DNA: TGTGCCAGCAGCTTGTCAGGGGGCGGGGGAGAGACCCAGTACTTC
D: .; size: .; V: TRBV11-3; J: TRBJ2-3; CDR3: CASSHGTPPDTQYF; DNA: TGTGCCAGCAGCCACGGGACTCCACCAGATACGCAGTATTTT
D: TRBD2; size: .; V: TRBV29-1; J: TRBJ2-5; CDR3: CSGKGGTSGDTQTQYF; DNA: TGCAGCGGTAAGGGAGGGACTAGCGGGGATACTCAGACCCAGTACTTC
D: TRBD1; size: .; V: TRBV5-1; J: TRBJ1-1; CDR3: CASSLDGQGHTEAFF; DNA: TGCGCCAGCAGCTTGGACGGACAGGGGCACACTGAAGCTTTCTTT
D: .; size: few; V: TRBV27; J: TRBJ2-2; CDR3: CASSVQGPGELFF; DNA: TGTGCCAGCAGTGTCCAGGGTCCCGGGGAGCTGTTTTTT
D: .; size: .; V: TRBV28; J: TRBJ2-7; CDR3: CASSLVIQAEQYF; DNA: TGTGCCAGCAGTTTAGTTATCCAGGCTGAGCAGTACTTC
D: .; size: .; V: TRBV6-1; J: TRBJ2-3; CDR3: CASIRVGGSTDTQYF; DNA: TGTGCCAGCATCCGAGTCGGGGGAAGCACAGATACGCAGTATTTT
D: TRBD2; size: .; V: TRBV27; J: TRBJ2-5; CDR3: CASSLGAGGPGKTQYF; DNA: TGTGCCAGCAGTTTAGGAGCGGGAGGGCCTGGGAAGACCCAGTACTTC
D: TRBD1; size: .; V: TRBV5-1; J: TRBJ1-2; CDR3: CASSAGTGASNYGYTF; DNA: TGCGCCAGCAGCGCGGGGACAGGGGCTTCTAACTATGGCTACACCTTC
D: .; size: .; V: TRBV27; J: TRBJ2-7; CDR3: CASSPNRVLVSYEQYF; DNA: TGTGCCAGCAGCCCCAACAGGGTCTTAGTATCCTACGAGCAGTACTTC
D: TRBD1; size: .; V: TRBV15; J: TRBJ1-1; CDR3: CATSRGQGAYTEAFF; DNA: TGTGCCACCAGCAGAGGCCAGGGGGCTTATACTGAAGCTTTCTTT
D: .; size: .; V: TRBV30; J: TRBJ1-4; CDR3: CAWRRTDPDKKLFF; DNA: TGTGCCTGGAGACGGACAGACCCGGACAAAAAACTGTTTTTT
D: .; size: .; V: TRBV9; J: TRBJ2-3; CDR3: CATVRGTQYF; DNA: TGTGCCACCGTACGCGGTACGCAGTATTTT
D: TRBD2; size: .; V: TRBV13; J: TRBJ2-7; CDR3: CASSSTSGRTDEQYF; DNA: TGTGCCAGCAGCTCTACTAGCGGGAGGACCGACGAGCAGTACTTC
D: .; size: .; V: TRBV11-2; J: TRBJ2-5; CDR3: CASSPRQPQETQYF; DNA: TGTGCCAGCAGCCCGCGACAGCCACAAGAGACCCAGTACTTC
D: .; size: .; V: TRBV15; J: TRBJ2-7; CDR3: CATSSGLGYEQYF; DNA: TGTGCCACCAGCTCGGGGTTAGGCTACGAGCAGTACTTC
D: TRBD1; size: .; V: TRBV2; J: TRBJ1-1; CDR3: CASRRVDRMNTEAFF; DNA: TGTGCCAGCAGACGCGTGGACAGGATGAACACTGAAGCTTTCTTT
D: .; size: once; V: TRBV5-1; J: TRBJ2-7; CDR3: CASSLENEQYF; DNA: TGCGCCAGCAGCTTAGAGAACGAGCAGTACTTC
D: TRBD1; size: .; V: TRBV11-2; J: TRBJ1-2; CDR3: CASSLTGTPYGYTF; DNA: TGTGCCAGCAGCTTGACAGGGACCCCCTATGGCTACACCTTC
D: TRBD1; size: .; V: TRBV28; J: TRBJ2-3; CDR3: CASSLFGRGQTDTQYF; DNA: TGTGCCAGCAGTTTATTCGGCAGGGGGCAGACAGATACGCAGTATTTT
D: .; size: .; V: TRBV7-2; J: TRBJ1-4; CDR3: CASSLASRYSTNEKLFF; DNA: TGTGCCAGCAGCTTAGCTAGTAGATACTCAACTAATGAAAAACTGTTTTTT
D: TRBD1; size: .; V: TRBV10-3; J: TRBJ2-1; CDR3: CAITAIQGSSYNEQFF; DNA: TGTGCCATCACCGCCATACAGGGGTCCTCCTACAATGAGCAGTTCTTC
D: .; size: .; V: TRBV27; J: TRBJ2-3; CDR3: CASSFSGSGNTQYF; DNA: TGTGCCAGCAGTTTTTCCGGTTCGGGAAATACGCAGTATTTT
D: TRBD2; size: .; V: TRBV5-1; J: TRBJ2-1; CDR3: CASSPGLAVVLYNEQFF; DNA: TGCGCCAGCAGCCCGGGACTAGCCGTCGTGTTGTACAATGAGCAGTTCTTC
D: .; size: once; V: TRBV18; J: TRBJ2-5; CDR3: CASSPLAAGQETQYF; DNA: TGTGCCAGCTCACCACTAGCCGCGGGCCAAGAGACCCAGTACTTC
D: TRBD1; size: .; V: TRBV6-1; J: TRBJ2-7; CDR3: CASSGSTGSLYEQYF; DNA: TGTGCCAGCAGTGGATCGACAGGGTCACTCTACGAGCAGTACTTC
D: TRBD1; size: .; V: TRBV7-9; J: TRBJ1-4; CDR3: CASSSGRGPTNEKLFF; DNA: TGTGCCAGCAGCTCAGGCAGGGGGCCGACTAATGAAAAACTGTTTTTT
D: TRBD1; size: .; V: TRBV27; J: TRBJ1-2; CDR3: CASSPLSGTGVGGYTF; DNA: TGTGCCAGCAGTCCACTCTCCGGGACAGGGGTAGGCGGCTACACCTTC
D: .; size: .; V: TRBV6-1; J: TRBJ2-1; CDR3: CASSEGGRGEQFF; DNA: TGTGCCAGCAGTGAAGGGGGCCGAGGTGAGCAGTTCTTC
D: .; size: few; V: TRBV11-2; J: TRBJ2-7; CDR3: CASSLGFAGEQYF; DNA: TGTGCCAGCAGCTTAGGCTTTGCGGGCGAGCAGTACTTC
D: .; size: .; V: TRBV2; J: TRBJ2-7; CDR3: CASSLLYEQYF; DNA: TGTGCCAGCAGTTTACTCTACGAGCAGTACTTC
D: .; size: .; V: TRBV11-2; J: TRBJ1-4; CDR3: CASSPFGGPDEKLFF; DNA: TGTGCCAGCAGCCCCTTCGGGGGGCCGGATGAAAAACTGTTTTTT
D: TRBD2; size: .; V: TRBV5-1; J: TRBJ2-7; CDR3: CASSLPSQGGAGEQYF; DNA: TGCGCCAGCAGCCTTCCATCCCAGGGAGGAGCGGGGGAGCAGTACTTC